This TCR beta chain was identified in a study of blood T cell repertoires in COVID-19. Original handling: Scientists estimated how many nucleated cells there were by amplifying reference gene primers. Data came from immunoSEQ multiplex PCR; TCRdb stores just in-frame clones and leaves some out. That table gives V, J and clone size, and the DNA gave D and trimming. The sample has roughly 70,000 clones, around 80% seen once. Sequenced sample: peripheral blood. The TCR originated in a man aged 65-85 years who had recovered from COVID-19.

The CDR3 loop reads CASSPSGLAGGTDYEQYF. The CDR3 DNA reads TGTGCCAGCAGCCCCTCGGGACTAGCGGGGGGCACGGATTACGAGCAGTACTTC. The V and J genes are TRBV9 and TRBJ2-7; 15 bases map to TRBD2. The CDR3 contains 18 residues. Trimming at V came to 4 bases and at J to 4 bases, leaving 12 bases not matched to a gene. Germline CDR1 SGDLS, CDR2 YYNGEE.